The present T cell receptor beta chain was sequenced within a study of shared clonotypes between healthy human individuals. The naive CD8 subset, CD45RO-negative cells positively selected for CCR7, excluded terminally differentiated effector memory CD45RA+ cells. Germline loops: CDR1 LNHNV, CDR2 YYDKDF (reference sequence). V was clipped by 1 base and J by 5 bases, with 9 bases between them. There are 14 residues in the CDR3. Assay used: immunoSEQ multiplex PCR; TCRdb lists only in-frame clones, some missing. The profile shows 630,000 or so clones, 98% of them singletons. The chain couples TRBV15 to TRBJ1-5; D perhaps matches TRBD1 (6 bases). The material sequenced was naive CD8+ T cells sorted from blood. The clonotype was recovered from a man aged 30 to 45 in good health. Written as DNA, the CDR3 is TGTGCCACCAGCAGAGGACGACAGGATCAGCCCCAGCATTTT. It yields the protein CATSRGRQDQPQHF.